This T cell receptor (beta chain) was identified in a study of technical replicates of blood from several donors (dated by TCRdb to about 2017). Comments on this clone: Its antigen has not been determined. No much larger clone exists at a distance of one base, and base qualities are not known.

V is cut by 4 bases and J by 3 bases, and the space between the germline ends is 21 bases. There are 18 amino acids in the CDR3, from cysteine to phenylalanine inclusive. The retained sequence is limited to the CDR3, 54 bases, with the frame set at the first base. CDR1 and CDR2, per the germline V gene, are MGHRA and YSYEKL. Libraries came from the immunoSEQ multiplex PCR assay. TCRdb re-hosts the immuneACCESS table, in-frame sequences only. Its copies lack some clones; in the studies checked, an unresolved V gene accounts for under half of them, and the cause for the rest is not known. Across this sample there are 70,000 or so clones, with roughly 89% seen only once. The ten most abundant clones make up roughly 0.4% of the sample.

The TCR comes from a human donor in good health. Some clones in this sample may be carry-over from other donors' samples. This chain is built from TRBV4-1 and TRBJ1-4, and perhaps TRBD1 as D gene, on 6 matching bases. The sample consisted of T cells isolated from PBMCs. The DNA reads as follows: TGCGCCAGCAGCCGGTTGAGGACAGTCCCCGGGGCTAATGAAAAACTGTTTTTT. Its translation is CASSRLRTVPGANEKLFF.